Sequencing of this T cell receptor (beta chain) was carried out in a study of molecular identifiers for immune sequencing clone quantification. Findings and limits, study-wide: Barcodes shared by identical TCR molecules could lead to underestimated sizes of highly expanded clones.

In its sample, this clonotype was seen many times. Its antigen is not identified. Sorting isolated naive CD8 T cells as CD8+CD4-CCR7+CD45RA+ events. Library preparation followed earlier protocols using designated TCR primers. MiXCR, applied by TCRdb to the PCR reads, yields one record per CDR3 protein. The sample contains some 680,000 distinct CDR3 sequences, roughly 23% of which appear only once. Trimming shortened V by 2 bases and J by 1 base, and 5 bases separated the two germline ends. Germline V gene data show CDR1 as MDHEN and CDR2 as SYDVKM. This CDR3 comprises 13 residues. Source material: naive CD8+ T cells from blood, with Jurkat cell RNA spiked in. Stated subset: FACS-sorted CD8+CD4-CCR7+CD45RA+ naive T cells. The TCR comes from a human donor in good health. Some libraries in this study had Jurkat cell RNA spiked in. This rearrangement joins TRBV28 to TRBJ1-1; no clear D. CDR3 nucleotide sequence: TGTGCCAGCAGTTTAGGCTGGAACACTGAAGCTTTCTTT. Translation gives CASSLGWNTEAFF.